This T cell receptor beta chain appears in the sequencing data of a study of T cell repertoires in cytomegalovirus infection. This clonotype has more than one count but fewer than ten. The antigen remains undetermined. A single record per CDR3 protein comes from TCRdb applying MiXCR to the reads. The table has approximately 990,000 distinct CDR3 sequences, around 32% seen once. Per the germline V gene, CDR1 is MGHRA and CDR2 is YSYEKL. The CDR3 runs to 14 residues. The germline V and J ends were trimmed by 0 bases and 6 bases, with 10 bases remaining between them. This chain joins TRBV4-1 and TRBJ2-3; D ambiguous. This clonotype was sampled from a human donor in good health (CMV status not recorded). Some clones in this sample may be carry-over from other donors' samples. The sample was cultured CD8+ T cells from PBMCs, taken from culture after CMV antigen stimulation. The CDR3 reads CASSQELLRDTQYF. The DNA of the CDR3 is TGCGCCAGCAGCCAAGAACTCCTCAGGGATACGCAGTATTTT.